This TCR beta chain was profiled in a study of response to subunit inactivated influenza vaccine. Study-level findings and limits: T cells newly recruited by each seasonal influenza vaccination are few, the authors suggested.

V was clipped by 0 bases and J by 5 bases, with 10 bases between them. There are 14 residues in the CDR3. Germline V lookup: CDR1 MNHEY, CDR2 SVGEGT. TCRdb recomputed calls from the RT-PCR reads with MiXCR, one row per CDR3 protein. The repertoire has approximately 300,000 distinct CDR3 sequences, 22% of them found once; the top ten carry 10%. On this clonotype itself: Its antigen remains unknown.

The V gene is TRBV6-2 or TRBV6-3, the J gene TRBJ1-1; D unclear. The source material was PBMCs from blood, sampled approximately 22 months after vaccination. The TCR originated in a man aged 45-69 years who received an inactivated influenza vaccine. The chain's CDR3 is CASSYSWTKTEAFF. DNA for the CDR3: TGTGCCAGCAGTTACTCTTGGACTAAGACTGAAGCTTTCTTT.